Listed here are 22 T cell receptor beta chains from one sample, sequenced in a study of shared clonotypes between healthy human individuals. Measured with immunoSEQ multiplex PCR; TCRdb has only the in-frame clones, and not every one. Of 740,000 or so clones listed, around 78% were seen once; the top ten hold around 2%. Sequencing input: memory CD4+ T cells sorted from blood. Noted subset: CD45RA-negative fraction. These receptors were collected from a woman aged 30 to 39 in good health.

The chain employs TRBV28 and TRBJ2-1; no definite D call. Trimming cost V 3 bases and J 6 bases, with 12 bases left between them. Germline lookup yields CDR1 MDHEN and CDR2 SYDVKM. The CDR3 runs to 14 residues. The CDR3 protein is CASSLTSGRNEQFF. As DNA, the CDR3 is TGTGCCAGCAGTTTGACGTCCGGCCGCAATGAGCAGTTCTTC.

As to this clone: The sample carries other DNA sequences with the same CDR3. This rearrangement joins TRBV5-1 to TRBJ2-1; D may be TRBD1 (5 bases). Trimming cost V 0 bases and J 10 bases, with 8 bases left between them. The germline gives CDR1 SGHRS, CDR2 YFSETQ. This CDR3 is 12 amino acids long. Here the CDR3 reads CASSLAGREQFF. As DNA, the CDR3 is TGCGCCAGCAGCTTGGCAGGGCGGGAGCAGTTCTTC.

This chain connects TRBV2 to TRBJ2-2; D remains unclear. Germline CDR1 and CDR2: SNHLY and FYNNEI. Deletions cut 7 bases from V and 0 bases from J, with 9 bases between. This CDR3 contains 14 residues. The CDR3 DNA reads TGTGCCAGCATGGGCAGAACGAACACCGGGGAGCTGTTTTTT. Translation gives CASMGRTNTGELFF.

The V and J genes are TRBV14 and TRBJ2-1, with 10 nucleotides matching TRBD2. This CDR3 is built from 15 residues. Germline V gives CDR1 SGHDN, CDR2 FVKESK. The J segment lost 7 bases and the V segment lost 0 bases, leaving 3 bases of the junction unmatched. The CDR3 DNA follows: TGTGCCAGCAGCCAAGATGCAGCGGGAGGGAATGAGCAGTTCTTC. Translated: CASSQDAAGGNEQFF.

The J gene is TRBJ1-5, the V gene TRBV7-2; 10 positions match TRBD1. In germline, CDR1 is SGHTA, CDR2 FQGNSA. The CDR3 covers 17 residues. After removal of 4 bases from V and 7 bases from J, the junction contained 13 bases not matched to a gene. CDR3 loop: CASSSGMGQGSWQPQHF. CDR3 nucleotide sequence: TGTGCCAGCAGCTCTGGGATGGGACAGGGGAGTTGGCAGCCCCAGCATTTT.

The chain uses TRBV30 and TRBJ1-2; 8 bases map to TRBD1. The germline V gene encodes CDR1 GTSNPN and CDR2 SVGIG (reference sequence). The V gene end was trimmed by 2 bases and the J gene end by 7 bases; junction bases not matched to a gene: 6. The CDR3 length is 13 residues. As DNA, the CDR3 is TGTGCCTGGAGTAAGACAGGGGAAGGTGGCTACACCTTC. This gives the protein CAWSKTGEGGYTF. Using reference TRBV30 and TRBJ1-2 for the parts outside the CDR3, the full variable domain is SQTIHQWPATLVQPVGSPLSLECTVEGTSNPNLYWYRQAAGRGLQLLFYSVGIGQISSEVPQNLSASRPQDRQFILSSKKLLLSDSGFYLCAWSKTGEGGYTFGSGTRLTVV.

The chain joins TRBV7-7 to TRBJ2-5; D perhaps matches TRBD2 (7 bases). CDR3 length: 16 amino acids. With 0 bases removed from V and 1 base from J, the gap between germline ends came to 12 bases. Germline CDR1 reads SSHAT; CDR2 reads FNYEAQ (reference sequence). CDR3 nucleotides: TGTGCCAGCAGCTTAGCTGTGGCGGGGGCCCAAGAGACCCAGTACTTC. This translates into CASSLAVAGAQETQYF.

The chain uses TRBV6-6 and TRBJ2-7; D uncertain. V was shortened by 5 bases and J by 2 bases, with 13 bases between the two germline ends. Germline lookup yields CDR1 MNHNY and CDR2 SVGAGI (reference sequence). This CDR3 region has 14 residues. The CDR3 nucleotides read TGTGCCAGCAGTCCAGATTATCCCCCCTACGAGCAGTACTTC. Its protein is CASSPDYPPYEQYF.

This clone was recorded only once. The chain recombines TRBV19 with TRBJ1-2, with unresolved D. Trimming shortened V by 8 bases and J by 5 bases, and 15 bases separated the two germline ends. Per the germline V gene, CDR1 is LNHDA and CDR2 is SQIVND (reference sequence). The CDR3 covers 13 residues. Here the CDR3 reads CASSRAQVYGYTF. DNA for the CDR3: TGTGCCAGTTCCAGAGCCCAGGTTTATGGCTACACCTTC.

The V call is TRBV11-2, the J call TRBJ2-1, with 12 bases identical to TRBD1. CDR1 SGHAT and CDR2 FQNNGV come from the germline V gene. Trimming at V came to 0 bases and at J to 14 bases, leaving 8 bases not matched to a gene. This CDR3 has 15 residues. The CDR3 DNA is TGTGCCAGCAGCTTAGAACCGGGACAGGGGGCGGGAAAGTTCTTC. It codes for CASSLEPGQGAGKFF.

The chain couples TRBV5-6 to TRBJ2-1; 12 nucleotides align to TRBD2. The V segment lost 2 bases and the J segment 8 bases; nucleotides outside the gene matches: 11. Germline V gives CDR1 SGHDT, CDR2 YYEEEE. CDR3 size: 17 residues. The CDR3 DNA sequence: TGTGCCAGCAGCTTTTCTAGCGGGAGGGCCAGGGGCGATGAGCAGTTCTTC. It yields the protein CASSFSSGRARGDEQFF.

This clone was detected only a few times. V usage is TRBV28 and J usage is TRBJ2-2; a possible D gene is TRBD2 (6 bases). Trimming shortened V by 1 base and J by 6 bases, and 12 bases separated the two germline ends. Germline V CDR1 and CDR2: MDHEN, SYDVKM. The CDR3 spans 15 residues. CDR3 residues: CASSLSPRLAGELFF. Written as DNA, the CDR3 is TGTGCCAGCAGTTTATCGCCGCGACTAGCCGGGGAGCTGTTTTTT.

The chain links TRBV27 to TRBJ1-2, with D unresolved. CDR3 length equals 13 residues. Trimming removed 0 bases at V and 11 bases at J, with 13 bases between. In germline, CDR1 is MNHEY, CDR2 SMNVEV (reference sequence). This chain's CDR3 is CASSLSLGSSYTF. CDR3 DNA sequence: TGTGCCAGCAGTTTATCTTTGGGGAGTTCTTACACCTTC.

This chain connects TRBV6-6 to TRBJ1-5; 9 bases agree with TRBD1. The CDR3 runs to 15 residues. V lost 6 bases, J lost 4 bases, and 7 bases stayed unmatched. CDR1 and CDR2 from the germline V gene are MNHNY and SVGAGI (reference sequence). The CDR3 protein is CASRPGTGNNQPQHF. The CDR3 region has the DNA TGTGCCAGCAGACCCGGGACAGGGAATAATCAGCCCCAGCATTTT.

V usage is TRBV5-6 and J usage is TRBJ2-5, with a possible D match to TRBD1 (6 bases). The germline V and J ends were trimmed by 0 bases and 5 bases, with 11 bases remaining between them. Per germline, CDR1 SGHDT and CDR2 YYEEEE. The CDR3 contains 14 residues. CDR3 residues: CASSLVNQGETQYF. The CDR3 DNA reads TGTGCCAGCAGCTTGGTGAATCAGGGGGAGACCCAGTACTTC.

V usage is TRBV30 and J usage is TRBJ1-4, with 8 bases lining up with TRBD1. Unmatched junction bases numbered 10, after V lost 2 bases and J lost 8 bases. CDR1 is GTSNPN and CDR2 is SVGIG in the germline V gene (reference sequence). The CDR3 is 15 amino acids. CDR3 in amino acids: CAWSSPRGPGEKLFF. The CDR3 DNA reads TGTGCCTGGAGTTCACCCAGGGGGCCAGGAGAAAAACTGTTTTTT.

This clone was seen only a few times. The same CDR3 also results from other DNA sequences found in this sample. CDR3 bases: TGCGCCAGCAGCTTGGAGGCATTCAGCTCCTACAATGAGCAGTTCTTC. Amino acid sequence: CASSLEAFSSYNEQFF. The chain carries TRBV5-1 and TRBJ2-1; D gene unclear. This CDR3 comprises 16 residues. Germline V lookup: CDR1 SGHRS, CDR2 YFSETQ. Trimming cost V 0 bases and J 0 bases, with 10 bases left between them.

The sample holds a few counts of this clone. The gene calls are TRBV29-1 and TRBJ2-1, with D unclear. Germline V lookup: CDR1 SQVTM, CDR2 ANQGSEA. The CDR3 spans 11 residues. Trimming stripped 7 bases from V and 7 bases from J, with 11 bases between. CDR3 amino acids: CSATSRNEQFF. CDR3 in DNA: TGCAGCGCAACCTCTAGAAATGAGCAGTTCTTC.

This chain connects TRBV2 to TRBJ2-1; 10 positions match TRBD1. With 9 bases clipped from V and 7 bases from J, the junction kept 6 bases outside the gene matches. The CDR3 covers 13 residues. Germline loops: CDR1 SNHLY, CDR2 FYNNEI. CDR3 sequence reads: CARDRGRRNEQFF. In DNA, the CDR3 is TGTGCCAGAGACAGGGGGCGAAGGAATGAGCAGTTCTTC.

To note about this clone: Other nucleotide sequences from this sample produce the same CDR3. The V and J genes are TRBV5-8 and TRBJ1-1, with 7 bases that match TRBD1. Germline-derived CDR1 and CDR2 are SGHTS and YDEGEE. V was pared by 5 bases and J by 2 bases, with 6 bases of the junction left unmatched. The CDR3 length is 14 residues. The CDR3 DNA reads as TGTGCCAGCAGTCTGGGGACAGCCAACACTGAAGCTTTCTTT. This codes for CASSLGTANTEAFF. Supplemented by reference TRBV5-8 and TRBJ1-1, the full variable domain reads EAGVTQSPTHLIKTRGQQATLRCSPISGHTSVYWYQQALGLGLQFLLWYDEGEERNRGNFPPRFSGRQFPNYSSELNVNALELEDSALYLCASSLGTANTEAFFGQGTRLTVV.

The V and J genes are TRBV28 and TRBJ1-5; maybe TRBD1 (5 bases). The length of the CDR3 is 13 residues. In germline, CDR1 is MDHEN, CDR2 SYDVKM. V dropped 3 bases and J dropped 5 bases, with 8 bases sitting between them. The CDR3 region has the DNA TGTGCCAGCAGTTTCGGGGGGGATCAGCCCCAGCATTTT. Its translation: CASSFGGDQPQHF.

This sequence joins TRBV6-5 and TRBJ2-1; TRBD2 matches at 9 bases. Germline CDR1 and CDR2: MNHEY and SVGAGI. CDR3 size: 15 residues. The ends lost 4 bases at V and 1 base at J; junction bases unmatched: 2. The CDR3 region has the DNA TGTGCCAGCAGTTCTAGCGGGGCGTCCTACAATGAGCAGTTCTTC. Its translation: CASSSSGASYNEQFF.